The 19 T cell receptor beta chains below come from one sample, sequenced in a study of vaccination and CD4 T cells after COVID-19. Researchers used the Oncomine TCR Beta short-read assay to sequence DNA from cultured CD4+ T cells. TCRdb passed the PCR reads through MiXCR, listing each CDR3 protein once. The sample contains about 3,800 distinct CDR3 sequences, over 15% of which appear only once. As to treatment: approximately nine-day PBMC culture with coronavirus spike peptide pools or control peptides (ViraFEST assay). Antigen specificity for these receptors is unknown. Material for sequencing was CD4+ T cells from blood, cultured in vitro. The receptors shown here come from a human donor who had recovered from COVID-19.

This clonotype has a single count. The V gene is TRBV30, the J gene TRBJ2-7, with 11 bases that match TRBD2. Trimming took 3 bases from V and 5 from J; bases not matched to a gene: 0. Germline V gives CDR1 GTSNPN, CDR2 SVGIG (reference sequence). This CDR3 has 12 amino acids. CDR3 in amino acids: CAWRLAGDEQYF. The DNA for the CDR3 is TGTGCCTGGAGACTAGCGGGGGACGAGCAGTACTTC.

A few counts support this clonotype. The chain uses TRBV18 and TRBJ1-5; D remains ambiguous. CDR1 is KGHSH and CDR2 is LQKENI in the germline V gene. V shed 3 bases and J shed 0 bases, with 15 bases lying between them. This CDR3 comprises 17 residues. Written as DNA, the CDR3 is TGTGCCAGCTCACCTACTTTACAAACGGCTAGCAATCAGCCCCAGCATTTT. Translated: CASSPTLQTASNQPQHF.

This clonotype was found a few times. V is TRBV9 and J is TRBJ2-3; D is possibly TRBD1 (6 bases). V dropped 0 bases and J dropped 1 base, with 12 bases sitting between them. The V gene's germline CDR1 is SGDLS and CDR2 YYNGEE. The CDR3 loop spans 16 amino acids. The CDR3: CASSVDWGRGTDTQYF. CDR3 DNA: TGTGCCAGCAGCGTAGACTGGGGGCGCGGCACAGATACGCAGTATTTT.

V gene TRBV5-4 combines with J gene TRBJ1-2, with D possibly TRBD1 on 5 matching bases. This CDR3 contains 13 residues. Trimming removed 2 bases from V and 0 bases from J, with 5 bases in between. Germline CDR1 is SGHNT and CDR2 is YYREEE (reference sequence). CDR3: CASSLQANYGYTF. CDR3 DNA: TGTGCCAGCAGCTTACAGGCTAACTATGGCTACACCTTC. Together with reference TRBV5-4 and TRBJ1-2, the CDR3 gives the full variable domain: ETGVTQSPTHLIKTRGQQVTLRCSSQSGHNTVSWYQQALGQGPQFIFQYYREEENGRGNFPPRFSGLQFPNYSSELNVNALELDDSALYLCASSLQANYGYTFGSGTRLTVV.

This chain links TRBV11-1 with TRBJ1-4, with D uncertain. The CDR3 has 15 amino acids. The V end lost 5 bases, the J end lost 3 bases, and 13 bases lay between the germline ends. Germline V gene sequence: CDR1 SGHAT, CDR2 FQDESV (reference sequence). CDR3 region: CASSRGDIANEKLFF. The DNA for the CDR3 is TGTGCCAGCAGCCGAGGAGATATAGCTAATGAAAAACTGTTTTTT. The complete variable domain, with remaining parts taken from reference TRBV11-1 and TRBJ1-4, reads EAEVAQSPRYKITEKSQAVAFWCDPISGHATLYWYRQILGQGPELLVQFQDESVVDDSQLPKDRFSAERLKGVDSTLKIQPAELGDSAMYLCASSRGDIANEKLFFGSGTQLSVL.

This clonotype was seen a few times. The genes are TRBV2 and TRBJ1-2; 9 nucleotides line up with TRBD1. This CDR3 has 16 residues. Germline CDR1 and CDR2: SNHLY and FYNNEI. With V trimmed by 6 bases and J by 5 bases, 13 bases remained unmatched. Here the CDR3 reads CASSPQTGGSGYGYTF. The CDR3 coding sequence is TGTGCCAGCAGCCCTCAAACAGGGGGCTCGGGATATGGCTACACCTTC.

The chain is built from TRBV29-1 and TRBJ1-1; no clear D. Germline CDR1 SQVTM, CDR2 ANQGSEA. The CDR3 is 12 residues long. Trimming removed 3 bases at V and 1 base at J, with 6 bases between. The CDR3 DNA reads TGCAGCGTTGATCCCCAGAACACTGAAGCTTTCTTT. Its translation: CSVDPQNTEAFF. Combining the CDR3 with reference TRBV29-1 and TRBJ1-1 gives the whole variable domain SAVISQKPSRDICQRGTSLTIQCQVDSQVTMMFWYRQQPGQSLTLIATANQGSEATYESGFVIDKFPISRPNLTFSTLTVSNMSPEDSSIYLCSVDPQNTEAFFGQGTRLTVV.

This chain links TRBV5-8 with TRBJ1-4, with 7 bases aligning to TRBD1. Germline assignment: CDR1 SGHTS and CDR2 YDEGEE. The CDR3 length is 16 residues. Trimming removed 4 bases from V and 0 bases from J; junction bases left unmatched: 6. The CDR3 loop reads CASSTRGQATNEKLFF. CDR3 sequence (DNA): TGTGCCAGCAGCACTCGCGGACAGGCAACTAATGAAAAACTGTTTTTT.

In the case of this clonotype: Just one base apart from a much larger clone, this may be a read error. This chain connects TRBV6-4 to TRBJ1-5; D is undetermined. The CDR3 length is 13 residues. Per germline, CDR1 MRHNA and CDR2 SNTAGT. The CDR3 loop is CASSTESNKPQHF. The CDR3 DNA reads as TGTGCCAGCTCCACGGAGAGCAATAAGCCCCAGCATTTT.

This clonotype has only a few counts. The J gene is TRBJ2-7, the V gene TRBV6-1, with TRBD1 identical over 10 bases. The CDR3 spans 15 residues. The V gene end was trimmed by 6 bases and the J gene end by 1 base; junction bases not matched to a gene: 6. Germline V gives CDR1 MNHNS, CDR2 SASEGT. CDR3 DNA sequence: TGTGCCAGCAGGCAACCGGGACAGGGGTCCTACGAGCAGTACTTC. Amino acid sequence: CASRQPGQGSYEQYF.

A few counts support this clonotype. The gene calls are TRBV3-1 and TRBJ1-1; no firm D call. This CDR3 spans 12 amino acids. CDR1 is LGHDT and CDR2 is YNNKEL in the germline V gene (reference sequence). The germline V and J ends were trimmed by 5 bases and 7 bases, with 11 bases remaining between them. CDR3 sequence reads: CASSYRSVEAFF. The CDR3 DNA follows: TGTGCCAGCAGCTACCGATCCGTTGAAGCTTTCTTT. Full variable domain (missing parts from reference TRBV3-1 and TRBJ1-1): DTAVSQTPKYLVTQMGNDKSIKCEQNLGHDTMYWYKQDSKKFLKIMFSYNNKELIINETVPNRFSPKSPDKAHLNLHINSLELGDSAVYFCASSYRSVEAFFGQGTRLTVV.

With regard to this clonotype: With a much larger clone just one base away, this may be a read error. The CDR3 end shows no conserved phenylalanine or tryptophan, and so a read error is likely. The rearrangement uses TRBV30 and TRBJ1-6; D remains unclear. V dropped 3 bases and J dropped 2 bases, with 5 bases sitting between them. The CDR3 consists of 13 residues. In germline, CDR1 is GTSNPN, CDR2 SVGIG (reference sequence). Here the CDR3 DNA reads TGTGCCTGGAGAGTTACCTATAATTCACCCCTCCACTCT. It specifies CAWRVTYNSPLHS.

The J gene is TRBJ2-1, the V gene TRBV23-1; D is undetermined. TRBV23-1 is noted as an ORF with a role that remains uncertain. The CDR3 totals 17 residues. V lost 4 bases, J lost 0 bases, and 16 bases lay in between. For the CDR3, the DNA is TGCGCCAGCAGTCCTTCTACGGCTTTTAGCTCCTACAATGAGCAGTTCTTC. Its protein product is CASSPSTAFSSYNEQFF.

This clonotype was seen a handful of times. CDR3 amino acids: CSAGSGTSWETQYF. The CDR3 region has the DNA TGCAGTGCTGGTTCTGGGACTAGCTGGGAGACCCAGTACTTC. This chain connects TRBV20-1 to TRBJ2-5; TRBD2 agrees at 9 bases. The ends lost 5 bases at V and 5 bases at J; junction bases unmatched: 9. There are 14 residues in the CDR3. From germline, CDR1 is DFQATT and CDR2 SNEGSKA (reference sequence).

This clonotype was recorded a few times. This chain links TRBV6-1 with TRBJ2-3; TRBD2 aligns across 7 bases. V trimming: 5 bases; J trimming: 5 bases; junction bases outside the gene matches: 10. The germline V gene encodes CDR1 MNHNS and CDR2 SASEGT. The length of the CDR3 is 15 residues. DNA of the CDR3: TGTGCCAGCAGTCCCCGGACTAGGGAGGTAGATACGCAGTATTTT. The encoded protein is CASSPRTREVDTQYF.

The rearrangement links TRBV27 to TRBJ2-1, with D tentatively TRBD2 (5 bases). Germline loops: CDR1 MNHEY, CDR2 SMNVEV (reference sequence). V gave up 7 bases and J gave up 4 bases, with 14 bases separating them. The CDR3 consists of 14 residues. CDR3 sequence reads: CASTTDSRYNEQFF. The CDR3 DNA is TGTGCCAGCACTACGGACTCGCGGTACAATGAGCAGTTCTTC.

The table lists this clonotype with a few counts. The chain has TRBV20-1 and TRBJ2-7; D call uncertain. CDR1 is DFQATT and CDR2 is SNEGSKA in the germline V gene (reference sequence). V was pared by 3 bases and J by 4 bases, with 7 bases between. The CDR3 runs 11 residues. CDR3 nucleotide sequence: TGCAGTGCTAGCCGGTTTTACGAGCAGTACTTC. Its translation is CSASRFYEQYF.

V and J are TRBV30 and TRBJ1-1; the match to TRBD1 covers 10 bases. Losses at the gene ends were 3 bases for V and 3 bases for J; bases not matched to a gene: 4. The germline V gene has CDR1 GTSNPN and CDR2 SVGIG (reference sequence). The CDR3 length is 14 residues. The CDR3 spells CAWSRTGGDTEAFF. Here the CDR3 DNA reads TGTGCCTGGAGCCGGACAGGGGGTGACACTGAAGCTTTCTTT.

This clonotype has more than one count but fewer than ten. This rearrangement joins TRBV11-2 to TRBJ2-1; 8 bases line up with TRBD2. CDR3 length: 17 residues. J lost 8 bases, V lost 5 bases, and 17 bases had no gene match. The V gene's germline CDR1 is SGHAT and CDR2 FQNNGV. CDR3 sequence (DNA): TGTGCCAGCAGCCCTTATGCCAGCGGGGGTTTAGGTGATGAGCAGTTCTTC. Translating it yields CASSPYASGGLGDEQFF.